The 26 T cell receptor beta chains below come from one sample, sequenced in a study of T cells in localized non-small cell lung cancer. Only in-frame clones appear in the TCRdb table, and some are missing; sequencing was by immunoSEQ multiplex PCR. Here the sample spans 24,000 or so clones, around 88% being singletons. Sequences were derived from peripheral blood, sampled before any cancer treatment. Receptor source: a female donor older than 55 with stage I lung adenocarcinoma.

This rearrangement joins TRBV6-6 to TRBJ2-7; 9 bases are shared with TRBD1. CDR1 is MNHNY, CDR2 SVGAGI, per germline (reference sequence). This CDR3 is built from 16 residues. J lost 2 bases, V lost 6 bases, and 11 bases had no gene match. CDR3 sequence: CASSPTGTGIPYEQYF. The CDR3 DNA sequence: TGTGCCAGCAGCCCTACCGGGACAGGGATCCCCTACGAGCAGTACTTC.

This chain connects TRBV6-1 to TRBJ1-5, with unresolved D. The CDR3 runs to 14 residues. The germline V gene has CDR1 MNHNS and CDR2 SASEGT. The V end was cut by 1 base, the J end by 7 bases, with 11 bases between. The CDR3, as DNA: TGTGCCAGCAGTGAAGTCCGCTCCGGACAGCCCCAGCATTTT. The encoded protein is CASSEVRSGQPQHF.

This chain links TRBV5-1 with TRBJ2-5; perhaps D is TRBD1 or TRBD2 (5 bases each). The ends were cut back, 1 base at V and 4 bases at J, with 14 bases in the middle. The CDR3 sequence is 15 residues long. CDR1 is SGHRS, CDR2 YFSETQ, per germline. Here the CDR3 reads CASSLYDSGTETQYF. In nucleotides, the CDR3 is TGCGCCAGCAGCTTGTACGATTCAGGGACAGAGACCCAGTACTTC.

V is TRBV30 and J is TRBJ1-1; weak D call: TRBD1 (5 bases). Germline assignment: CDR1 GTSNPN and CDR2 SVGIG (reference sequence). The CDR3 loop spans 15 amino acids. The ends were cut back, 2 bases at V and 1 base at J, with 14 bases in the middle. CDR3 amino acids: CAWSPRGQGNTEAFF. The CDR3 nucleotides are TGTGCCTGGAGTCCTCGGGGCCAGGGGAACACTGAAGCTTTCTTT.

The chain recombines TRBV30 with TRBJ1-6, with 8 bases identical to TRBD1. Per the germline V gene, CDR1 is GTSNPN and CDR2 is SVGIG (reference sequence). Trimming cost V 4 bases and J 13 bases; bases outside gene matches: 9. This CDR3 region has 13 residues. CDR3 in amino acids: CAWTTGQGGPLHF. The CDR3 nucleotides read TGTGCCTGGACCACAGGACAGGGTGGCCCCCTCCACTTT.

CDR3 loop: CAWSLGQGSYVQETQYF. CDR3 bases: TGTGCCTGGAGTCTTGGGCAGGGCTCTTACGTACAAGAGACCCAGTACTTC. The chain recombines TRBV30 with TRBJ2-5, with a weak D call TRBD1 (5 bases). CDR3 length equals 17 residues. CDR1 GTSNPN and CDR2 SVGIG come from the germline V gene (reference sequence). Trimming left V 2 bases short and J 2 bases short, with 21 bases between.

The V call is TRBV6-1, the J call TRBJ2-3; D is uncertain. Per germline, CDR1 MNHNS and CDR2 SASEGT. V was shortened by 5 bases and J by 0 bases, with 6 bases between the two germline ends. The CDR3 extends over 13 amino acids. CDR3 nucleotide sequence: TGTGCCAGCAGTAACCCGAGCACAGATACGCAGTATTTT. It codes for CASSNPSTDTQYF.

Here the CDR3 DNA reads TGTGCCAGCAGCTTAGAACGGATACTTAGCACAGATACGCAGTATTTT. This encodes CASSLERILSTDTQYF. J is TRBJ2-3 and V is TRBV7-8; D gene ambiguous. V shed 1 base and J shed 0 bases, with 11 bases lying between them. Germline V gives CDR1 SGHVS, CDR2 FQNEAQ. The CDR3 totals 16 residues.

The gene calls are TRBV30 and TRBJ1-5; the D is unclear. Germline loops: CDR1 GTSNPN, CDR2 SVGIG (reference sequence). CDR3 size: 13 residues. V lost 3 bases to trimming and J lost 4 bases, with 10 bases between them. CDR3 in amino acids: CAWRTEGNQPQHF. The CDR3 bases are TGTGCCTGGAGGACGGAGGGAAATCAGCCCCAGCATTTT.

As concerns this clone: The junction departs from germline at one end; a sequencing error may be responsible. The chain recombines TRBV5-1 with TRBJ1-6; perhaps TRBD1 as D (5 bases). The CDR3 spans 15 residues. Germline CDR1 reads SGHRS; CDR2 reads YFSETQ. As DNA, the CDR3 is TGTGCCAGCAGCTTTAGCGGGGGGTATAATTCACCCCTCCACTTT. It encodes CASSFSGGYNSPLHF.

Turning to this clone: The sample carries other DNA sequences with the same CDR3. The CDR3 sequence: CAVPGPTGNEQFF. CDR3 bases: TGTGCCGTCCCGGGACCAACTGGCAATGAGCAGTTCTTC. The chain combines TRBV25-1 with TRBJ2-1, with D perhaps assigned TRBD1 or TRBD2 (5 bases each). Germline V lookup: CDR1 MGHDK, CDR2 SYGVNS. The CDR3 has 13 amino acids. V lost 11 bases and J lost 6, with 17 bases in between.

The J gene is TRBJ1-1, the V gene TRBV6-1, with no clear D. CDR1 and CDR2 from the germline V gene are MNHNS and SASEGT. Trimming removed 6 bases at V and 0 bases at J, with 11 bases between. This CDR3 region has 14 residues. CDR3 nucleotides: TGTGCCAGCAGCACGTATCTCATGAACACTGAAGCTTTCTTT. Protein: CASSTYLMNTEAFF.

This clone was counted between two and nine times. Other DNA sequences in this sample translate to the same CDR3. The V call is TRBV30, the J call TRBJ1-1, with a possible D match to TRBD1 (6 bases). The germline V gene has CDR1 GTSNPN and CDR2 SVGIG (reference sequence). CDR3 length: 13 residues. Trimming shortened V by 3 bases and J by 2 bases, and 10 bases separated the two germline ends. The CDR3 loop is CAWRRTANTEAFF. Written as DNA, the CDR3 is TGTGCCTGGAGGAGGACAGCCAACACTGAAGCTTTCTTT. Filled out from reference TRBV30 and TRBJ1-1, the complete variable domain reads SQTIHQWPATLVQPVGSPLSLECTVEGTSNPNLYWYRQAAGRGLQLLFYSVGIGQISSEVPQNLSASRPQDRQFILSSKKLLLSDSGFYLCAWRRTANTEAFFGQGTRLTVV.

This clone was detected only once. The V gene is TRBV6-5, the J gene TRBJ1-2; 7 bases line up with TRBD1. CDR3 length: 15 residues. The ends lost 2 bases at V and 4 bases at J; junction bases unmatched: 7. CDR1 is MNHEY, CDR2 SVGAGI, per germline. CDR3 DNA: TGTGCCAGCAGTTACGTGGCAGGGGGTCTCTATGGCTACACCTTC. Translation: CASSYVAGGLYGYTF.

The gene calls are TRBV6-1 and TRBJ1-4; 8 positions match TRBD1. The CDR3 spans 15 residues. The germline V gene encodes CDR1 MNHNS and CDR2 SASEGT. V lost 4 bases, J lost 5 bases, and 6 bases stayed unmatched. The DNA for the CDR3 is TGTGCCAGCAGTGTCGGGACAGGTGAAAATGAAAAACTGTTTTTT. Translated: CASSVGTGENEKLFF.

The J gene is TRBJ1-5, the V gene TRBV20-1; TRBD1 is a possible D gene (5 bases). CDR3 size: 11 residues. Per germline, CDR1 DFQATT and CDR2 SNEGSKA (reference sequence). Trimming took 7 bases from V and 7 from J, leaving 11 bases between them. CDR3 protein: CSGGIGQPQHF. DNA of the CDR3: TGCAGTGGGGGGATTGGGCAGCCCCAGCATTTT.

This chain joins TRBV6-5 and TRBJ1-1; D might be TRBD1 (5 bases). The V end was cut by 5 bases, the J end by 0 bases, with 7 bases between. Germline V gene data show CDR1 as MNHEY and CDR2 as SVGAGI. This CDR3 has 13 residues. This CDR3 is CASSRQLNTEAFF. CDR3 DNA: TGTGCCAGCAGTCGACAGCTGAACACTGAAGCTTTCTTT.

This clone has just a few counts. J is TRBJ2-1 and V is TRBV21-1. TRBV21-1 is recorded as a pseudogene. The CDR3 runs 15 residues. CDR3 amino acids: CASSKHSSRDNEQFF. The DNA for the CDR3 is TGTGCCAGCAGCAAACATTCTTCCAGAGACAATGAGCAGTTCTTC.

The V gene is TRBV5-1, the J gene TRBJ2-2, with 7 bases fitting TRBD1. The CDR3 covers 18 residues. From germline, CDR1 is SGHRS and CDR2 YFSETQ. V dropped 0 bases and J dropped 2; count of bases not matched to a gene: 10. CDR3 loop: CASSLGRPGTANTGELFF. Written as DNA, the CDR3 is TGCGCCAGCAGCTTGGGACGCCCCGGGACAGCAAACACCGGGGAGCTGTTTTTT. The entire variable domain, with the rest obtained from reference TRBV5-1 and TRBJ2-2, is as follows: KAGVTQTPRYLIKTRGQQVTLSCSPISGHRSVSWYQQTPGQGLQFLFEYFSETQRNKGNFPGRFSGRQFSNSRSEMNVSTLELGDSALYLCASSLGRPGTANTGELFFGEGSRLTVL.

The rearrangement uses TRBV5-1 and TRBJ2-7, with D perhaps matching TRBD1 (6 bases). CDR3 length equals 15 residues. V lost 0 bases, J lost 1 base, and 11 bases lay in between. Germline CDR1 is SGHRS and CDR2 is YFSETQ. The CDR3 loop reads CASSLGSDSSYEQYF. CDR3 coding DNA: TGCGCCAGCAGCTTGGGGTCGGACAGTTCCTACGAGCAGTACTTC.

V is TRBV5-8 and J is TRBJ2-1, with 8 nucleotides matching TRBD2. Per the germline V gene, CDR1 is SGHTS and CDR2 is YDEGEE. Trimming took 7 bases from V and 7 from J; bases not matched to a gene: 13. The CDR3 consists of 15 residues. The CDR3 region is CASGTLGGRWNEQFF. The CDR3 DNA reads TGTGCCAGCGGAACTCTCGGCGGGAGGTGGAATGAGCAGTTCTTC.

This clone has more than one count but fewer than ten. The V and J genes are TRBV13 and TRBJ1-1; D possibly corresponds to TRBD1 (6 bases). Trimming left V 5 bases short and J 3 bases short, with 19 bases between. Germline-derived CDR1 and CDR2 are PRHDT and FYEKMQ (reference sequence). The CDR3 runs 16 residues. This CDR3 reads CASSPTGGARYTEAFF. DNA for the CDR3: TGTGCCAGCAGCCCAACGGGGGGCGCTCGATACACTGAAGCTTTCTTT.

The chain joins TRBV15 to TRBJ1-6; D is undetermined. This CDR3 contains 16 residues. V lost 1 base and J lost 5, with 12 bases in between. Germline V gene lookup returns CDR1 LNHNV and CDR2 YYDKDF (reference sequence). The CDR3 sequence is CATSRAGNANNSPLHF. CDR3 DNA: TGTGCCACCAGCAGAGCTGGGAACGCGAATAATTCACCCCTCCACTTT.

V is TRBV5-5 and J is TRBJ2-4, with TRBD2 identical over 7 bases. The CDR3 has 12 amino acids. Germline-derived CDR1 and CDR2 are SGHKS and YYEKEE (reference sequence). The V and J ends lost 2 bases and 12 bases, in that order; junction bases with no gene match: 5. The CDR3: CASSFSGGGQYF. The CDR3 nucleotides read TGTGCCAGCAGCTTCTCGGGAGGAGGTCAGTACTTC.

Concerning this clone itself: The junction does not match germline at one end; this may be a read error. The chain has TRBV5-1 and TRBJ2-5; 12 nucleotides line up with TRBD1. The CDR3 has 16 residues. Germline CDR1 and CDR2: SGHRS and YFSETQ. The CDR3 here is CASSLEGTGGREIQYF. Written as DNA, the CDR3 is TGCGCCAGCAGCTTGGAAGGGACAGGGGGCCGGGAGATCCAGTACTTC.

This sequence joins TRBV7-2 and TRBJ2-1, with D possibly called TRBD1 or TRBD2 (5 bases each). CDR1 and CDR2 (germline): SGHTA, FQGNSA. V lost 4 bases, J lost 8 bases, and 12 bases lay in between. The CDR3 spans 13 residues. The CDR3 reads CASSWDPRYEQFF. The DNA for the CDR3 is TGTGCCAGCAGCTGGGACCCTCGTTATGAGCAGTTCTTC.